This T cell receptor (beta chain) originates from a study of regulatory T cells in long-lasting Graves disease. Study as a whole: Patients with new Graves' disease had used antithyroid drugs below 3 months.

In its sample, this clonotype was seen many times. The antigen is undetermined. Assembly of TCR beta libraries relied on iRepertoire HTBI primers together with Arm-PCR of CDR3 regions. TCRdb called the multiplex PCR reads again in MiXCR, with one record for every CDR3 protein. The data show about 320,000 distinct CDR3 sequences, under 20% seen once. Regarding the study as a whole: The TCR repertoire of persistent Graves' patients was less diverse than that of newly diagnosed ones. It was possible that the small sample size reduced accuracy.

Described time point: newly diagnosed GD, antithyroid drugs for less than 3 months. With RNA extracted from PBMCs as input, the TCR library was made. The CDR3 is 14 amino acids. Germline V CDR1 and CDR2: SNHLY, FYNNEI. The junction had 9 bases not matched to a gene; V was cut back by 7 bases and J by 3 bases. The chain recombines TRBV2 with TRBJ2-7; 7 bases are shared with TRBD2. Sample: peripheral blood mononuclear cells (PBMCs), taken at new diagnosis, from a patient treated with antithyroid drugs. This TCR was recovered from a female donor with Graves disease. In DNA form, the CDR3 reads TGTGCCAGCACCGACGGACGGGAGGACTACGAGCAGTACTTC. This encodes CASTDGREDYEQYF.